This T cell receptor (beta chain) came from a study of blood T cell repertoires in COVID-19. Study-level background: Italy, Spain and the United States were the sources of the convalescent and acute COVID-19 samples. From T cells, B-cell-depleted T cells, or PBMCs came the material, which was cDNA or gDNA.

CDR1 and CDR2 (germline): MNHEY, SVGAGI. Trimming left V 7 bases short and J 9 bases short, with 12 bases between. The CDR3 sequence is 11 residues long. As originally analysed: For nucleated cells, counts were estimated from reference gene primer amplification. Sequencing was performed with immunoSEQ multiplex PCR; in TCRdb, only in-frame clones are kept and a portion is missing. V and J calls and clone size follow that table, whereas D and trimming were derived from the DNA. The sample has tens of thousands of clones, 75% to 80% seen once; the top ten hold 47%. The sequenced material came from peripheral blood. V and J are TRBV6-5 and TRBJ2-5; possibly TRBD2 for D (6 bases). This clonotype originated in a human donor in a cohort sampled during active COVID-19. The CDR3 is CASKPSGAQYF. The DNA for the CDR3 is TGTGCCAGCAAACCCTCGGGGGCCCAGTACTTC.